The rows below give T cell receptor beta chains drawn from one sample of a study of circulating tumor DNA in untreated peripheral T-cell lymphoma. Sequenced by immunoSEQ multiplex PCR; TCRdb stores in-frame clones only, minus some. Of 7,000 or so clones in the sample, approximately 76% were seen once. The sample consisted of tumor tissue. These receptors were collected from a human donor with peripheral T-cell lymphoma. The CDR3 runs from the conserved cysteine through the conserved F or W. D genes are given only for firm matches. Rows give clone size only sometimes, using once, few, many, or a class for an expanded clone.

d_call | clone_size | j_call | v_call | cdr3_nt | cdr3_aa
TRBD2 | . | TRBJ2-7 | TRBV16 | TGTGCCAGCAGCCAACTCAGCGGGGCGGGGCCCTACGAGCAGTACTTC | CASSQLSGAGPYEQYF
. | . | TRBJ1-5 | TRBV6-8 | TGTGCCAGCAGTCTACAGGGTCTTTTTGGTCAGCCCCAGCATTTT | CASSLQGLFGQPQHF
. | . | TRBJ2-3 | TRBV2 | TGTGCCAGCCTACCGGGACTGGGGGCAGATACGCAGTATTTT | CASLPGLGADTQYF
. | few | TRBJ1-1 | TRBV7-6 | TGTGCCAGCAGCTTAGGAGGAATAAACACTGAAGCTTTCTTT | CASSLGGINTEAFF
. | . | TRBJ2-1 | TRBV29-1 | TGCAGCGTTGAAACGGCAAACAATGAGCAGTTCTTC | CSVETANNEQFF
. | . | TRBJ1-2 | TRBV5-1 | TGCGCCAGCAGCTCGGCGACGGGACTCTCCTCCTATGGCTACACCTTC | CASSSATGLSSYGYTF
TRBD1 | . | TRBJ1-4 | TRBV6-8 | TGTGCCAGGTACCGGGACAGGGAGGGGGCAACTAATGAAAAACTGTTTTTT | CARYRDREGATNEKLFF
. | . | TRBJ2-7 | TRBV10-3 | TGTGCCATCAGTGAGACGGACAGACTTCGACACGAGCAGTACTTC | CAISETDRLRHEQYF
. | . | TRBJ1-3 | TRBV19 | TGTGCCAGTAGTATATCTGTTTCTGGAAACACCATATATTTT | CASSISVSGNTIYF
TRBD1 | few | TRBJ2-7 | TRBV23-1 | TGCGCCAGCAGACTTCGCGGACAGGGGGCGAACGAGCAGTACTTC | CASRLRGQGANEQYF
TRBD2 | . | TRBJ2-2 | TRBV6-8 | TGTGCCAGCAGTAGACTAGCGGGAGAGGCCGGGGAGCTGTTTTTT | CASSRLAGEAGELFF
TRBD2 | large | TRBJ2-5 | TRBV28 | TGTGCCAGCAGTTCTTGGACTAGCGGGAGGGTAGAGACCCAGTACTTC | CASSSWTSGRVETQYF
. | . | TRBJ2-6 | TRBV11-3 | TGTGCCAGCAGCTTGGGTGGAAGGGCCAACGTCCTGACTTTC | CASSLGGRANVLTF
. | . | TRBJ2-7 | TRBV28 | TGTGCCAGCACCCCTGGGGGGTCCCTAGACTACGAGCAGTACTTC | CASTPGGSLDYEQYF
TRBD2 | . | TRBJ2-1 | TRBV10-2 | TGCGCCAGCAGTGAGTCGGGGGGGAGTAACAATGAGCAGTTCTTC | CASSESGGSNNEQFF
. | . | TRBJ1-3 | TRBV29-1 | TGCAGCGCCTGTGAAGGGGAAAGCTCTGGAAACACCATATATTTT | CSACEGESSGNTIYF
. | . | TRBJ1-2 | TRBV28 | TGTGCCAGCACCCGCGGGGATCGTGGCTACACCTTC | CASTRGDRGYTF
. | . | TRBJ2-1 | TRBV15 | TGTGCCACCAGCAGAGTTACTCCCCCTAACAATGAGCAGTTCTTC | CATSRVTPPNNEQFF
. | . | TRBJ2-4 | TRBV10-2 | TGCGCCAGCAGCCTTGGTGGAAACATTCAGTACTTC | CASSLGGNIQYF
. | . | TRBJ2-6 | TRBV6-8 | TGTGCCAGCAGTCACGTTTTGGCCGGGGCCAACGTCCTGACTTTC | CASSHVLAGANVLTF
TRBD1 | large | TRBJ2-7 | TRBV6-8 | TGTGCCAGCAGTCCAACAGGGGGCGCGGGAGAGCAGTACTTC | CASSPTGGAGEQYF
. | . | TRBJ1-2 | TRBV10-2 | TGCGCCAGCACCGAGGGCGTAGGTGGCTACACCTTC | CASTEGVGGYTF
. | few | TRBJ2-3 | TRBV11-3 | TGTGCCAGCAGCCAAGGGCATAGCACAGATACGCAGTATTTT | CASSQGHSTDTQYF
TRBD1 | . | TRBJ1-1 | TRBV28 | TGTGCCAGCAGTTCACGACAGGGGGTCTCCACTGAAGCTTTCTTT | CASSSRQGVSTEAFF
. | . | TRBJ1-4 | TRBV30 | TGTGCCTGGAGGGGCCCGGGGACCGAAAAACTGTTTTTT | CAWRGPGTEKLFF
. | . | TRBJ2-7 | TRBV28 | TGTGCCAGCTACAACAGGGAGGCCTACGAGCAGTACTTC | CASYNREAYEQYF
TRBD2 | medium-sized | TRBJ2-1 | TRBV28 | TGTGCCAGCAAGGGCCAGCGGGAATGGAATGAGCAGTTCTTC | CASKGQREWNEQFF
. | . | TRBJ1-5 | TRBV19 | TGTGCCAGTAGCCCTTATAGGGGCAATCAGCCCCAGCATTTT | CASSPYRGNQPQHF
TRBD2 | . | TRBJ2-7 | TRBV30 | TGTGCCTGGAGTGAAGTAGCGGGAGTTTCCGAGCAGTACTTC | CAWSEVAGVSEQYF
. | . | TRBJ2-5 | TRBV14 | TGTGCCAGCAGCCAAGATCTGAGGGGAAATGGGGGGACCCAGTACTTC | CASSQDLRGNGGTQYF
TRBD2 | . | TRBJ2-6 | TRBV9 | TGTGCCAGCAGCGTAGTAGGGAGGGCCGACCACAACTCTGGGGCCAACGTCCTGACTTTC | CASSVVGRADHNSGANVLTF
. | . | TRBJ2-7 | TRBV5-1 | TGCGCCAGCAGCTTGGGGGCCCAATCTATTGAGCAGTACTTC | CASSLGAQSIEQYF
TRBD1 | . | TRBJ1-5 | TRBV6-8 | TGTGCCAGCAGATTAGGACAGGGACCGTCTCAGCCCCAGCATTTT | CASRLGQGPSQPQHF
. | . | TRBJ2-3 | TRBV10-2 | TGCGCCAGCAGTGACGGGGGAAGAGGCACAGATACGCAGTATTTT | CASSDGGRGTDTQYF
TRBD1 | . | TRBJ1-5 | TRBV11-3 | TGTGCCAGCAGCTCAGAAGGGACAGGGAATCAGCCCCAGCATTTT | CASSSEGTGNQPQHF
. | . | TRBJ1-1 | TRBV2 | TGTGCCAGCAGCGTAGGTACGTTGAAGTTGAGTGAAGCTTTCTTT | CASSVGTLKLSEAFF
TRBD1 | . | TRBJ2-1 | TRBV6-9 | TGTGCCACCCGATTTGGGACAGGGACTGGGGATGAGCAGTTCTTC | CATRFGTGTGDEQFF
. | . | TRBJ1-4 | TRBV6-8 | TGTGCCACGGGGCCCTCCAGGACGAGAACAACTAATGAAAAACTGTTTTTT | CATGPSRTRTTNEKLFF
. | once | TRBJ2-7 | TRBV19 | TGTGCCAGTAGCAACGACGGTACCTACGAGCAGTACTTC | CASSNDGTYEQYF
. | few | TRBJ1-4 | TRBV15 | TGTGCCACCAGCAGAGGGGGGGATTTGGAAAAACTGTTTTTT | CATSRGGDLEKLFF
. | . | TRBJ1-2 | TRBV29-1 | TGCAGCGGCCGTTACTCAGGTAACTATGGCTACACCTTC | CSGRYSGNYGYTF
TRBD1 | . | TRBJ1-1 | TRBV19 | TGTGCCAGTAGTATAGACAGGGGGCGCGGGTTGAACACTGAAGCTTTCTTT | CASSIDRGRGLNTEAFF
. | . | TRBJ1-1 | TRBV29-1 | TGCAGCGGGCACTACAGGGAGGGCACTGAAGCTTTCTTT | CSGHYREGTEAFF